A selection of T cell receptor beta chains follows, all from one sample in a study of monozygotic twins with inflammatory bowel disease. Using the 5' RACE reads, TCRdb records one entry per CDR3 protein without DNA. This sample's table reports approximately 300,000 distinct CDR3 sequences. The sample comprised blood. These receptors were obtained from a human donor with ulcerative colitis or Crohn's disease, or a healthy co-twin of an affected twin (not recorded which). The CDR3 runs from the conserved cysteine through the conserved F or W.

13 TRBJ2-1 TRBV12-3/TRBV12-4 CAITSAGRRKQFF
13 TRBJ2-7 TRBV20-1 CSARVGSRYEQYF
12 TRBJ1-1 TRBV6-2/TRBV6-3 CASSRGLFEAFF
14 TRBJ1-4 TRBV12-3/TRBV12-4 CASSPRDVGEKLFF
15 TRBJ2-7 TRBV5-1 CASSQQSAGRDEQYF
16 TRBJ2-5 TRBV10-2 CASSEPGSKGQETQYF
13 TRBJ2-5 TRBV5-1 CASSLGLGETQYF
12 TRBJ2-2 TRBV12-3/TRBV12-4 CAMGRSTGELFF
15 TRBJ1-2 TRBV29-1 CSVEDMASRFDGYTF
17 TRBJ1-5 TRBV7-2 CASSLNPNTFSNQPQHF
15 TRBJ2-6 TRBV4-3 CASTLRGSGANVLTF
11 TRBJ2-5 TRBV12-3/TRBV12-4 CASRDQETQYF
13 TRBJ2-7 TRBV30 CAWSVRMEGEQYF
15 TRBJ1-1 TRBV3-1 CASSQGGQMNTEAFF
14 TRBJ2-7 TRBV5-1 CASSFRDRGYEQYF
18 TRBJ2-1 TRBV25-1 CASSGWEIRVGRVREQFF
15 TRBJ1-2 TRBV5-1 CASSLEGVGNYGYTF
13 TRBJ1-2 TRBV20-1 CSAPRGLNYGYTF
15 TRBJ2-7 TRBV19 CATRPKTGGSYEQYF
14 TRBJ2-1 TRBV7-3 CASSLTFGHNEQFF
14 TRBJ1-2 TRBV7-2 CASKRQGSLGGYTF
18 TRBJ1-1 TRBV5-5 CASSPRSVGQGLGTEAFF
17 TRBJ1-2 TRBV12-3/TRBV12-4 CASSNTAGALANYGYTF
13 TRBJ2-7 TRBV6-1 CASSSLAGYEQYF
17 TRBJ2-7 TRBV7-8 CASSLRLALEVSYEQYF
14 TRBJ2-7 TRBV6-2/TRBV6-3 CASSYVGFRDEQYF
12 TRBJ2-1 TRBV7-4 CASSSPGQGSYF
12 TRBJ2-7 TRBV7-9 CASSLIGFEQYF
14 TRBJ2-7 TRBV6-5 CASSYERGPYEQYF
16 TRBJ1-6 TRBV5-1 CASGSSSGTYNSPLHF
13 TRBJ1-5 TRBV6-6 CASSSGGVQPQHF
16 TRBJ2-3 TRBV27 CASRVLALGGTDTQYF
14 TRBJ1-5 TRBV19 CASSTAGGNQPQHF
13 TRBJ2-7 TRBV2 CATEGTGFYEQYF
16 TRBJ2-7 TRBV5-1 CASSRGWTERSYEQYF
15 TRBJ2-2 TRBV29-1 CSDGGGVANTGELFF
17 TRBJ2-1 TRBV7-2 CASSFIMRLAGGNEQFF
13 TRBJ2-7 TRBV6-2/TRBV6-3 CASSRAKVYEQYF
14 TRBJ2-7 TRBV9 CASSMTSGAYEQYF
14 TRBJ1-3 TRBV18 CASSPAGPGNTIYF
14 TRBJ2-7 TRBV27 CASTLRTGYYEQYF
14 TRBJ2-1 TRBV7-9 CASSSGVGYNEQFF
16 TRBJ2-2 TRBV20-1 CSAVGVGTTNTGELFF
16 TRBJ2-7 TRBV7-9 CASSPGIGLAKYEQYF
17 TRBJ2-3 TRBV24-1 CATSGWGSRLSTDTQYF
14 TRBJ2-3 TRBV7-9 CASSWAGSTDTQYF
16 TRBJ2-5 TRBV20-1 CSARTSGRAYQETQYF
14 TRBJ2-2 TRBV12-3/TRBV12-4 CASSLGQATGELFF
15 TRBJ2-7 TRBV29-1 CSVRWDYPTTYEQYF
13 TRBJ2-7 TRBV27 CATGPQPSYEQYF
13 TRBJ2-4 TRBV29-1 CSAEILAKNIQYF
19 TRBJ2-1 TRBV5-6 CASSSVLAGLPWNYNEQFF
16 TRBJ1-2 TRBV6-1 CASSSATTPLKLVYTF
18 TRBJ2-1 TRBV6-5 CASSYGLVDSSSYNEQFF
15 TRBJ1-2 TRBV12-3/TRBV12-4 CASSPRQGAGYGYTF